The clone carrying this T cell receptor beta chain was found a few times. The target antigen is unknown. Exclusion of patients followed from uncontrolled infection, other autoimmune disease, pregnancy or lactation. Clinical symptoms, serum thyroxine, TRAb, thyroid ultrasound and orbital computed tomography informed diagnoses. The data belong to a study of T cells in Graves' hyperthyroidism and ophthalmopathy. The CDR3 has 14 amino acids. V was trimmed by 7 bases and J by 1 base, leaving 11 bases between them. Germline V gene lookup returns CDR1 SNHLY and CDR2 FYNNEI. TCR beta CDR3 regions were amplified from RNA. Primed by the HTBI set, a first-round RT-PCR was run on the TCR CDR3. TCRdb re-analysed the multiplex PCR reads in MiXCR, keeping a single row per CDR3 protein. The data contain about 510,000 distinct CDR3 sequences, over 35% of them singletons. Whole-study results and caveats: Model predictions of ophthalmopathy came a median roughly 6.7 months before onset.

The origin of this receptor is an adult woman with Graves' disease, either hyperthyroidism or ophthalmopathy (not recorded which). The chain employs TRBV2 and TRBJ1-5; D unresolved. The sample was peripheral blood or thyroid tissue (not recorded which). This CDR3 reads CASTTTTSNQPQHF. The CDR3 DNA is TGTGCCAGCACAACAACCACGAGCAATCAGCCCCAGCATTTT. Combining the CDR3 with reference TRBV2 and TRBJ1-5 gives the whole variable domain EPEVTQTPSHQVTQMGQEVILRCVPISNHLYFYWYRQILGQKVEFLVSFYNNEISEKSEIFDDQFSVERPDGSNFTLKIRSTKLEDSAMYFCASTTTTSNQPQHFGDGTRLSIL.